The TCR beta chain described here comes from a study of graft-versus-host responses after intestinal transplantation. Study-level information: Transplant recipients had multivisceral, liver-intestinal, or isolated intestinal grafts. Among the recipients, all got anti-thymocyte globulin induction and then tacrolimus and steroids for approximately 3 years.

Details on this clone: Its antigen is not identified.

Method: immunoSEQ multiplex PCR; TCRdb's copy keeps in-frame clones and lacks some. This table holds around 18,000 clones, over 75% found once. Findings of the study overall: GvH clones appeared in recipient marrow, some first in ileum or blood. GvH clone levels peaked in circulation, and this peak was associated with early post-transplant HvG declines.

V dropped 6 bases and J dropped 0; count of bases not matched to a gene: 2. The CDR3 is 14 residues long. From germline, CDR1 is MDHEN and CDR2 SYDVKM. Sequencing was performed on PBMCs, taken around 110 days after intestinal transplant. This chain links TRBV28 with TRBJ2-1; TRBD2 aligns across 7 bases. This TCR was recovered from a human patient who received an intestinal transplant, so some T cells may come from the graft donor. Here the CDR3 reads CASRERDSYNEQFF. DNA of the CDR3: TGTGCCAGCAGAGAGCGGGACTCCTACAATGAGCAGTTCTTC.